This TCR beta chain stems from a study of technical replicates of blood from several donors (TCRdb year 2017). The library relied on the immunoSEQ multiplex PCR assay. TCRdb took this table from immuneACCESS and kept in-frame rearrangements with V and J called. Such tables lack part of the clones; where checked against another copy, unresolved V genes explain under half of the gap, and the rest is unexplained. The sample profile shows approximately 74,000 clones; over 80% of them were found once. The ten largest make up about 4.6% of the sample. Details on this clone: Its specific antigen is unknown. Per-base qualities were not stored, and no clone one base away is much larger.

Including the terminal cysteine and phenylalanine, the CDR3 comprises 14 residues. Solely the CDR3 DNA is kept, with 42 bases framed from the first base. V is shortened by 2 bases, J by 5 bases, and the region joining them spans 12 bases. Sequences SNHLY (CDR1) and FYNNEI (CDR2) are obtained from the germline V gene. The TCR comes from a human donor in good health. Some clones in this sample may be carry-over from other donors' samples. The rearranged chain carries TRBV2 and TRBJ2-5, with an unclear D gene assignment. The sample comprised PBMCs. The CDR3 has the sequence CASSEISKRETQYF. In nucleotide form, the sequence is TGTGCCAGCAGTGAAATAAGTAAACGGGAGACCCAGTACTTC.